This TCR beta chain is drawn from a study of blood T cell repertoires in COVID-19. Study overall: COVID-19 samples, acute and convalescent, were from the United States, Italy and Spain. Sample material is recorded as cDNA or gDNA derived from T cells, B-cell-depleted T cells, or PBMCs.

Patients from Seattle were sampled longitudinally, starting during active infection. Per the original data handling: Estimates of nucleated cell counts were drawn from the amplification of reference gene primers. Only in-frame clones appear in the TCRdb table, and some are missing; sequencing was by immunoSEQ multiplex PCR. The V and J calls and clone size come from that table; D and trimming were worked out from the DNA. The data hold around 400,000 clones, with approximately 87% observed a single time. J gave up 8 bases and V 4 bases, and 4 bases lay outside the gene matches. The CDR3 sequence is 12 residues long. CDR1 and CDR2 (germline): LGHDT, YNNKEL (reference sequence).

The rearrangement joins TRBV3-1 (or the pseudogene TRBV3-2) to TRBJ1-1, with 7 bases that match TRBD1. The sequenced sample consisted of peripheral blood. The source is a woman aged 60-75 years with COVID-19, enrolled during active disease. The chain's CDR3 is CASSPPDREAFF. DNA for the CDR3: TGTGCCAGCAGCCCGCCGGACAGGGAAGCTTTCTTT.